Reported below is one TCR beta chain. Its binding antigen is unknown. Base qualities are missing; no much larger clone stands one base away. The library was prepared using PCR. Data came from an Illumina HiSeq 2500. TCR libraries were prepared with molecular barcoding, using unique molecular identifiers to normalize TCRbeta repertoire quantification. TCRdb applied fastp at Q25 and MiXCR to the public reads, then kept only in-frame beta chains. When rows share a CDR3 protein, they turn into one entry using the most common DNA and genes. A total of fewer than 550,000 distinct CDR3 sequences appear in this sample, roughly 11% of them only once. The ten biggest clones cover roughly 5% of the sample. The sample comes from a study of T-cell reconstitution after alpha-beta-depleted transplantation in children listed by TCRdb under 2016. The study in broad terms: Using TCR repertoire profiling, the study followed T-cell immune reconstitution in a quantitative way in children after TCRalphabeta/CD19-depleted allogeneic hematopoietic cell transplantation.

The CDR1 and CDR2 encoded by the germline V gene are MRHNA and SNTAGT. The junction shows trimming of 10 bases on V and 6 bases on J, and the gene matches do not reach 18 bases of it. The CDR3 covers 18 residues, taking in both the cysteine and the phenylalanine. The CDR3 DNA has 54 bases and is translated from base 1. This sequence originates from a human donor who donated a stem cell graft to a child with acute myeloid leukemia. The source material was PBMCs from the stem cell graft donor, sampled from the stem cell graft. The chain employs TRBV6-4 and TRBJ2-2; 12 junctional bases match TRBD2. The CDR3 has the sequence CAICFGLAGGRLAGELFF. The base sequence is TGTGCCATCTGTTTCGGGCTAGCGGGGGGGCGCCTAGCCGGGGAGCTGTTTTTT.